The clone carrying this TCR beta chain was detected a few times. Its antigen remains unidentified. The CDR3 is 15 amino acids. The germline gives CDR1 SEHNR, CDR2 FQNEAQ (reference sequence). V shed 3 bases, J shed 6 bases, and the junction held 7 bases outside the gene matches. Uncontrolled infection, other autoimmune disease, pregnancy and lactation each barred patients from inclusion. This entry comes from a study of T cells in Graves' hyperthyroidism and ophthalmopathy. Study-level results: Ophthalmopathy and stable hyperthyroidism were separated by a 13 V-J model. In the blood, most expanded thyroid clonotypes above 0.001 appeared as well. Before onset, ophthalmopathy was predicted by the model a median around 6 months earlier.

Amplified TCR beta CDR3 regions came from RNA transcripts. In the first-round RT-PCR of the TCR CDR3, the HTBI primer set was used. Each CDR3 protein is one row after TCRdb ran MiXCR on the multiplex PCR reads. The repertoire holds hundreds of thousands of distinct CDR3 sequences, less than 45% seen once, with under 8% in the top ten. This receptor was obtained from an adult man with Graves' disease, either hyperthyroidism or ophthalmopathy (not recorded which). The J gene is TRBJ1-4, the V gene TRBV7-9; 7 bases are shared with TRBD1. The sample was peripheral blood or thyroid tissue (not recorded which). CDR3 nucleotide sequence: TGTGCCAGCAGCTTTCGCGGGACAGAGCATGAAAAACTGTTTTTT. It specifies CASSFRGTEHEKLFF.